The clone carrying this TCR beta chain is a singleton in its sample. Its antigen is still unknown. Sequencing was at survey level. Measured with immunoSEQ multiplex PCR; TCRdb has only the in-frame clones, and not every one. This sample yields about 64,000 clones, of which more than 60% are seen a single time; around 5% belongs to the top ten. The CDR3 runs 14 residues. Germline lookup yields CDR1 MNHNY and CDR2 SVGAGI (reference sequence). Trimming at V came to 5 bases and at J to 6 bases, leaving 9 bases not matched to a gene. This sample is drawn from a study of pediatric ulcerative colitis. Study-wide results and limits: Compared with controls, ulcerative colitis showed greater blood-rectum clone sharing. A couple of rectal CDR3 clonotypes occurred in all ulcerative colitis patients. Clonal expansions reduced rectal repertoire diversity in acute severe colitis.

This sequence joins TRBV6-6 and TRBJ1-1; 7 bases agree with TRBD1. Sequencing was performed on blood. This clonotype was obtained from a boy aged 10-17 years with moderate ulcerative colitis. The CDR3 here is CASSPRQGWAEAFF. CDR3 DNA: TGTGCCAGCAGTCCCCGACAGGGTTGGGCTGAAGCTTTCTTT.